The 20 T cell receptor beta chains below come from one sample, sequenced in a study of blood T cell repertoires in COVID-19. Libraries were prepared by immunoSEQ multiplex PCR; TCRdb keeps only in-frame clonotypes and omits some of them. The repertoire holds about 140,000 clones, with 78% as singletons. The sequenced material came from PBMCs or T cells enriched from blood (not recorded which). Source of these receptors: a woman aged 45-65 years who had recovered from COVID-19.

The chain carries TRBV5-4 and TRBJ2-5, with a possible D match to TRBD1 (5 bases). This CDR3 contains 13 residues. V was shortened by 4 bases and J by 4 bases, with 11 bases between the two germline ends. The germline V gene has CDR1 SGHNT and CDR2 YYREEE (reference sequence). As DNA, the CDR3 is TGTGCCAGCAGCCCACCACAGGCAGAGACCCAGTACTTC. Amino acid sequence: CASSPPQAETQYF.

This clone was counted a single time. The CDR3 DNA reads as TGTGCCACCAGCAGAGGGGAGGGCGGGCGCGCTGAAGCTTTCTTT. Encoded protein: CATSRGEGGRAEAFF. The genes are TRBV15 and TRBJ1-1; D remains ambiguous. Germline-derived CDR1 and CDR2 are LNHNV and YYDKDF (reference sequence). Trimming pared 1 base from V and 6 bases from J, leaving 15 bases between. CDR3 length: 15 amino acids.

The rearrangement links TRBV27 to TRBJ1-1, with D perhaps matching TRBD1 (6 bases). The CDR3 runs 14 residues. Germline CDR1 reads MNHEY; CDR2 reads SMNVEV (reference sequence). Trimming pared 3 bases from V and 1 base from J, leaving 9 bases between. The DNA of the CDR3 is TGTGCCAGCAGTTTCCGCAGGGGGAACACTGAAGCTTTCTTT. Protein product: CASSFRRGNTEAFF.

This clone has a single count. The CDR3 region is CASSLPTEAFF. As DNA, the CDR3 is TGTGCCAGCAGCTTACCAACTGAAGCTTTCTTT. This chain connects TRBV7-9 to TRBJ1-1, with D unclear. Trimming stripped 2 bases from V and 5 bases from J, with 3 bases between. The CDR3 contains 11 residues. Germline values: CDR1 SEHNR, CDR2 FQNEAQ (reference sequence).

This clone turned up a few times. V usage is TRBV5-8 and J usage is TRBJ2-3, with TRBD1 as a possible D gene (5 bases). Trimming cost V 4 bases and J 0 bases, with 12 bases left between them. The length of the CDR3 is 15 residues. CDR1 and CDR2 (germline): SGHTS, YDEGEE. The DNA for the CDR3 is TGTGCCAGCAGCCGACAGTACTCTAGCACAGATACGCAGTATTTT. It yields the protein CASSRQYSSTDTQYF.

To note about this clone: A read error may produce the germline difference seen at one junction end. The chain joins TRBV7-9 to TRBJ1-2; 10 bases fit TRBD1. CDR1 and CDR2 (germline): SEHNR, FQNEAQ (reference sequence). CDR3 size: 11 residues. The CDR3 nucleotides are TGTGCCAGCAGCTTATTGACAGGGGGCCCCTTC. Protein product: CASSLLTGGPF. Supplemented by reference TRBV7-9 and TRBJ1-2, the full variable domain reads DTGVSQNPRHKITKRGQNVTFRCDPISEHNRLYWYRQTLGQGPEFLTYFQNEAQLEKSRLLSDRFSAERPKGSFSTLEIQRTEQGDSAMYLCASSLLTGGPFGSGTRLTVV.

The chain carries TRBV24-1 and TRBJ1-1; D may be TRBD1 (6 bases). The CDR3 runs 12 residues. In germline, CDR1 is KGHDR, CDR2 SFDVKD. The V gene lost 2 bases and the J gene lost 10 bases, with 10 bases spanning the gap. CDR3 region: CATSDYGGAAFF. For the CDR3, the DNA is TGTGCCACCAGTGATTATGGGGGGGCAGCTTTCTTT.

This chain connects TRBV15 to TRBJ1-5; D remains ambiguous. This CDR3 region has 17 residues. Germline CDR1 and CDR2: LNHNV and YYDKDF (reference sequence). Trimming took 3 bases from V and 0 from J, leaving 15 bases between them. The CDR3: CATSSLEGIPSNQPQHF. As DNA, the CDR3 is TGTGCCACCAGCAGTTTAGAGGGTATCCCTAGCAATCAGCCCCAGCATTTT.

The J gene is TRBJ1-2, the V gene TRBV7-3, with D perhaps TRBD1 (5 bases). Germline assignment: CDR1 SGHTA and CDR2 FQGTGA. Trimming left V 2 bases short and J 3 bases short, with 7 bases between. There are 13 residues in the CDR3. The DNA of the CDR3 is TGTGCCAGCAGCTTAGGCAGGGACTATGGCTACACCTTC. It codes for CASSLGRDYGYTF.

The gene calls are TRBV28 and TRBJ1-2, with TRBD1 as a possible D gene (5 bases). Germline V CDR1 and CDR2: MDHEN, SYDVKM. Trimming took 8 bases from V and 3 from J, leaving 10 bases between them. The CDR3 is 12 residues long. The CDR3 here is CASRAGDYGYTF. In nucleotides, the CDR3 is TGTGCCAGCCGTGCGGGGGACTATGGCTACACCTTC.

CDR3 DNA: TGTGCCAGCAGCTCTCTACCCCGGGACACCTCCTACGAGCAGTACTTC. Translated, it gives CASSSLPRDTSYEQYF. The chain carries TRBV7-8 and TRBJ2-7; TRBD1 is a possible D gene (6 bases). Per germline, CDR1 SGHVS and CDR2 FQNEAQ. There are 16 residues in the CDR3. Deletions cut 4 bases from V and 0 bases from J, with 16 bases between.

The V call is TRBV20-1, the J call TRBJ1-1; D is ambiguous. The CDR3 loop spans 12 amino acids. V was cut by 3 bases and J by 6 bases, with 11 bases left in between. The germline CDR1 and CDR2 sequences are DFQATT and SNEGSKA (reference sequence). The CDR3 coding sequence is TGCAGTGCTAGTACGACCGGGGCTGAAGCTTTCTTT. Translated, it gives CSASTTGAEAFF.

CDR3 bases: TGTGCCAGCAGCTTGGGAGTGGGGGGGAACACAGATACGCAGTATTTT. It codes for CASSLGVGGNTDTQYF. The chain is built from TRBV5-4 and TRBJ2-3, with 7 bases that match TRBD2. The CDR3 is 16 amino acids. Germline V gene data show CDR1 as SGHNT and CDR2 as YYREEE (reference sequence). The V gene end was trimmed by 0 bases and the J gene end by 2 bases; junction bases not matched to a gene: 6.

The chain joins TRBV7-2 to TRBJ2-7; 9 bases map to TRBD1. J was trimmed by 4 bases and V by 1 base; bases with no gene match: 2. The CDR3 is 14 residues long. The germline CDR1 and CDR2 sequences are SGHTA and FQGNSA. The CDR3 is CASSLGGQGYEQYF. CDR3 nucleotide sequence: TGTGCCAGCAGCTTAGGGGGACAGGGATACGAGCAGTACTTC.

This clone has only one observation. The CDR3 bases are TGTGCCAGCAGCATAACAGGGGTGAACACTGAAGCTTTCTTT. Translation gives CASSITGVNTEAFF. The V gene is TRBV27, the J gene TRBJ1-1, with 7 positions matching TRBD1. CDR1 MNHEY and CDR2 SMNVEV come from the germline V gene (reference sequence). The CDR3 spans 14 residues. J lost 0 bases, V lost 6 bases, and 4 bases had no gene match.

Notes on this clone: Other DNA sequences in the sample encode the same CDR3. The gene calls are TRBV5-1 and TRBJ2-5; 8 bases match TRBD1. The CDR3 spans 13 residues. Germline assignment: CDR1 SGHRS and CDR2 YFSETQ. The trim removed 8 bases at V and 2 bases at J, leaving 5 bases unmatched. The DNA of the CDR3 is TGCGCCAGGCGCCGGGACAGGCAAGAGACCCAGTACTTC. As protein: CARRRDRQETQYF.

V is TRBV29-1 and J is TRBJ1-5; D gene ambiguous. There are 12 residues in the CDR3. CDR1 and CDR2 (germline): SQVTM, ANQGSEA. V was clipped by 2 bases and J by 9 bases, with 11 bases between them. CDR3 sequence (DNA): TGCAGCGTTGAAACTGAGCTTGGGCCCCAGCATTTT. This translates into CSVETELGPQHF.

V is TRBV19 and J is TRBJ1-6; TRBD1 agrees at 7 bases. Unmatched junction bases numbered 11, after V lost 5 bases and J lost 7 bases. Germline CDR1 reads LNHDA; CDR2 reads SQIVND (reference sequence). The CDR3 consists of 16 residues. CDR3 amino acids: CASSPHRGDGNSPLHF. DNA of the CDR3: TGTGCCAGTAGTCCCCACAGGGGAGACGGAAATTCACCCCTCCACTTT. The full variable domain, completed using reference TRBV19 and TRBJ1-6, is DGGITQSPKYLFRKEGQNVTLSCEQNLNHDAMYWYRQDPGQGLRLIYYSQIVNDFQKGDIAEGYSVSREKKESFPLTVTSAQKNPTAFYLCASSPHRGDGNSPLHFGNGTRLTVT.

The chain carries TRBV7-9 and TRBJ1-1; D is uncertain. The CDR3 contains 15 residues. Germline CDR1 SEHNR, CDR2 FQNEAQ (reference sequence). The germline V and J ends were trimmed by 5 bases and 1 base, with 14 bases remaining between them. Here the CDR3 DNA reads TGTGCCAGCAGCGAGAACCGGGTCACGAACACTGAAGCTTTCTTT. As protein: CASSENRVTNTEAFF. The variable domain in full, completed from reference TRBV7-9 and TRBJ1-1, reads DTGVSQNPRHKITKRGQNVTFRCDPISEHNRLYWYRQTLGQGPEFLTYFQNEAQLEKSRLLSDRFSAERPKGSFSTLEIQRTEQGDSAMYLCASSENRVTNTEAFFGQGTRLTVV.

The table lists this clone with a few counts. The rearrangement uses TRBV24-1 and TRBJ2-1; D perhaps matches TRBD2 (7 bases). The CDR3 runs to 18 residues. V lost 3 bases and J lost 5, with 22 bases in between. Germline V lookup: CDR1 KGHDR, CDR2 SFDVKD. For the CDR3, the DNA is TGTGCCACCAGTGATGTGGGTGCGAGGGGGGGAGACGACAATGAGCAGTTCTTC. Residues: CATSDVGARGGDDNEQFF.